Listed below are T cell receptor beta chains from one sample, sequenced in a study of metastatic and nonmetastatic thyroid tumors. TCRdb reassembled clones from the PCR reads with MiXCR. The data contain about 26,000 clones, roughly 26% of them singletons. Sample: blood. Receptors originate from a female donor with papillary thyroid cancer or a benign thyroid nodule (not recorded which). Some clones in this sample may be carry-over from other donors' samples. The CDR3 runs from the conserved cysteine through the conserved F or W. The D gene is left open where the match is weak. Rows may omit the clone size; those that give it use once, few, many or a size class.

v_call	clone_size	d_call	j_call	cdr3_nt	cdr3_aa
TRBV5-1	-	-	TRBJ2-7	TGCGCCAGCAGCTTGGCGGGGAACTCCTACGAGCAGTACTTC	CASSLAGNSYEQYF
TRBV24-1	-	TRBD2	TRBJ2-1	TGTGCCACCAGTGATCGATATAAAATACTAGCGGATTCCTACAATGAGCAGTTCTTC	CATSDRYKILADSYNEQFF
TRBV9	few	TRBD2	TRBJ2-3	TGTGCCAGCAGCTTAGGACTAGCGGCTACAGATACGCAGTATTTT	CASSLGLAATDTQYF
TRBV27	few	-	TRBJ1-1	TGTGCCAGCAGTTCCCTAGTACAGGCTCGCACTGAAGCTTTCTTT	CASSSLVQARTEAFF
TRBV20-1	medium-sized	TRBD1	TRBJ1-3	TGCAGTGCTAAGGGACAGGGAGCCGGAAACACCATATATTTT	CSAKGQGAGNTIYF
TRBV28	many	TRBD1	TRBJ1-4	TGTGCCACCCAGGAAGGGGGCTTGACTAATGAAAAACTGTTTTTT	CATQEGGLTNEKLFF
TRBV6-1	few	TRBD1	TRBJ1-5	TGTGCCAGCAGTCCCTTGACAGGGGGCAATCAGCCCCAGCATTTT	CASSPLTGGNQPQHF
TRBV30	-	-	TRBJ1-6	TGTGCCTGGAGTGGGAGCATAGGTAATTCACCCCTCCACTTT	CAWSGSIGNSPLHF
TRBV7-2	many	-	TRBJ2-2	TGTGCCAGCAGCTTAGAGGGGATGGCCGGGGAGCTGTTTTTT	CASSLEGMAGELFF
TRBV12-3/TRBV12-4	medium-sized	-	TRBJ1-2	TGTGCCAGCAGTCCCTCCGGGCAGTACAATGGCTACACCTTC	CASSPSGQYNGYTF
TRBV7-6	many	-	TRBJ2-5	TGTGCCAGCAGCTTAGCGGGGTGGGAGACCCAGTACTTC	CASSLAGWETQYF
TRBV20-1	many	TRBD2	TRBJ2-5	TGCAGTGCCGGGGCGGGAGCGAATCAAGGGACCCAGTACTTC	CSAGAGANQGTQYF
TRBV20-1	many	-	TRBJ2-1	TGCAGTGCTAGTGAGGGAACTAGGGATAGGAATGAGCAGTTCTTC	CSASEGTRDRNEQFF